A selection of T cell receptor beta chains follows, all from one sample in a study of T-cell reconstitution after alpha-beta-depleted transplantation in children. Using its own MiXCR run on the PCR reads, TCRdb lists one record per CDR3 protein. The data show approximately 430,000 distinct CDR3 sequences, around 15% seen once. The material sequenced was PBMCs, mostly from graft donor cells, taken 360 days after TCRalphabeta/CD19-depleted stem cell transplant. These receptors were collected from a boy in the first two years of life who had a stem cell transplant for Wiskott-Aldrich syndrome, so the T cells may come from the graft donor. The CDR3 runs from the conserved cysteine through the conserved F or W. Each record gives: V gene, CDR3 protein.

>TRBV2
CASRRGLAADEQFF
>TRBV7-8
CASSLPGAGEQYF
>TRBV20-1
CSARDKSTDTQYF
>TRBV24-1
CATSGLTLGTDTQYF
>TRBV5-6
CASSRGLYNSPLHF
>TRBV25-1
CASIRQGKGANEQFF
>TRBV20-1
CSAQQGAETQYF
>TRBV12-3/TRBV12-4
CASSFTQNRVPNIQYF
>TRBV4-3
CASSQERIWVSEVYNEQFF
>TRBV29-1
CSVEVMTNEQYF
>TRBV10-3
CAISDSMGGYTF
>TRBV6-5
CASSYSQPGLYSYEQYF
>TRBV20-1
CSATTGWVNEKLFF
>TRBV29-1
CSVEDSLSSYEQYF
>TRBV30
CAWSYGQGGNTGELFF
>TRBV7-2
CASSLPGQVYGYTF
>TRBV10-3
CAISVRTSGSMGEQFF
>TRBV4-3
CASSPLQREADTQYF
>TRBV24-1
CATSDLAQGGDTQYF
>TRBV7-9
CASSLAMGRGTYEQYF
>TRBV9
CASSVGTEQETQYF
>TRBV6-1
CASRRPTGDEQYF
>TRBV27
CASRRTSGSRWEQYF
>TRBV18
CASSPKGPLYGYTF
>TRBV29-1
CSVRESGANVLTF
>TRBV29-1
CSVEGLYQETQYF
>TRBV5-5
CASSFLWGADTQYF
>TRBV13
CASSFKGVPSYEQYF
>TRBV29-1
CSVAKGKRESFYEQYF
>TRBV2
CASSEVSLGTGELFF
>TRBV12-3/TRBV12-4
CASSLGTGVTKTQYF
>TRBV24-1
CATSDLPRVNEQFF
>TRBV12-3/TRBV12-4
CASSWTGAEQYF
>TRBV2
CASRLRGLNEQFF
>TRBV5-1
CASSLAGQTWADTQYF
>TRBV4-2
CASSLVQGIGRETQYF
>TRBV27
CASSPFAGRAKNIQYF
>TRBV7-2
CASSFQVKNIQYF
>TRBV10-2
CASSFIGNQPQHF
>TRBV6-1
CASRSLGRGRSYNEKLFF
>TRBV3-1
CASSQDPPGLLRGTQYF